The 2 T cell receptor beta chains below were found in one sample sequenced in a study of response to subunit inactivated influenza vaccine. MiXCR was run by TCRdb on the RT-PCR reads, yielding one entry per CDR3 protein. The table has 500,000 to 600,000 distinct CDR3 sequences, roughly 13% seen once. The specimen was PBMCs from blood, collected 45 days after vaccination. All receptors derive from a man in his forties or fifties who received an inactivated influenza vaccine.

The chain is built from TRBV27 and TRBJ2-1, with 9 bases identical to TRBD2. Germline V gene data show CDR1 as MNHEY and CDR2 as SMNVEV (reference sequence). This CDR3 comprises 15 residues. Trimming at V came to 6 bases and at J to 0 bases, leaving 3 bases not matched to a gene. The chain's CDR3 is CASSSAGGSYNEQFF. The CDR3 nucleotides read TGTGCCAGCAGCTCAGCGGGGGGCTCCTACAATGAGCAGTTCTTC.

The chain employs TRBV6-5 and TRBJ2-7; no clear D gene. The CDR3 consists of 15 residues. Germline V gene data show CDR1 as MNHEY and CDR2 as SVGAGI. V lost 0 bases to trimming and J lost 5 bases, with 14 bases between them. The CDR3 DNA is TGTGCCAGCAGTTACTCGTCGCAGGTCACCAACGAGCAGTACTTC. As protein: CASSYSSQVTNEQYF.